These 9 T cell receptor beta chains share one sample of origin, sequenced in a study of T cell changes during pregnancy in multiple sclerosis. Sequencing was performed with immunoSEQ multiplex PCR; in TCRdb, only in-frame clones are kept and a portion is missing. The sample lists some 56,000 clones, 90% to 95% occurring once. Sequencing was performed on peripheral blood, taken in the third trimester of pregnancy. These receptors originate from a female donor in good health, enrolled as a control in a pregnancy study.

This clone was counted once. The chain employs TRBV13 and TRBJ1-2, with D possibly matching TRBD1 (6 bases). Germline V lookup: CDR1 PRHDT, CDR2 FYEKMQ (reference sequence). The CDR3 is 15 amino acids. Trimming took 5 bases from V and 2 from J, leaving 15 bases between them. The CDR3 is CASSGTGIPNYGYTF. Here the CDR3 DNA reads TGTGCCAGCAGCGGTACAGGGATCCCGAACTATGGCTACACCTTC. Together with reference TRBV13 and TRBJ1-2, the CDR3 gives the full variable domain: AAGVIQSPRHLIKEKRETATLKCYPIPRHDTVYWYQQGPGQDPQFLISFYEKMQSDKGSIPDRFSAQQFSDYHSELNMSSLELGDSALYFCASSGTGIPNYGYTFGSGTRLTVV.

This clone appeared a few times. The chain recombines TRBV9 with TRBJ1-3; TRBD1 might be the D (5 bases). Trimming removed 1 base at V and 3 bases at J, with 11 bases between. This CDR3 has 15 residues. Germline V lookup: CDR1 SGDLS, CDR2 YYNGEE. CDR3 sequence reads: CASSVTRDFGNTIYF. The CDR3 DNA reads TGTGCCAGCAGCGTAACCAGGGACTTTGGAAACACCATATATTTT.

The chain has TRBV5-4 and TRBJ2-2, with D perhaps TRBD2 (6 bases). The germline CDR1 and CDR2 sequences are SGHNT and YYREEE (reference sequence). The CDR3 sequence is 17 residues long. The ends were cut back, 0 bases at V and 0 bases at J, with 12 bases in the middle. In DNA, the CDR3 is TGTGCCAGCAGCTTGGGAGACGGGAGTCCGAACACCGGGGAGCTGTTTTTT. It translates to CASSLGDGSPNTGELFF.

The genes are TRBV5-4 and TRBJ2-1; maybe TRBD2 (5 bases). V lost 5 bases to trimming and J lost 0 bases, with 9 bases between them. Germline V CDR1 and CDR2: SGHNT, YYREEE (reference sequence). CDR3 length equals 14 residues. CDR3: CASRPTSSYNEQFF. CDR3 sequence (DNA): TGTGCCAGCAGGCCCACTAGCTCCTACAATGAGCAGTTCTTC.

This clone was seen only once. V and J are TRBV5-1 and TRBJ2-2; 13 bases are a match to TRBD2. The ends lost 4 bases at V and 3 bases at J; junction bases unmatched: 6. CDR1 is SGHRS, CDR2 YFSETQ, per germline. The CDR3 has 17 residues. The CDR3 region is CASSPGLAGVYTGELFF. CDR3 in DNA: TGCGCCAGCAGCCCAGGACTAGCGGGAGTCTACACCGGGGAGCTGTTTTTT.

The chain has TRBV27 and TRBJ1-5; D gene uncertain. This CDR3 has 14 residues. Trimming took off 3 bases at V and 5 bases at J, with 11 bases between the two ends. Per germline, CDR1 MNHEY and CDR2 SMNVEV (reference sequence). This CDR3 reads CASSLRGLYQPQHF. The CDR3 DNA is TGTGCCAGCAGTTTGAGAGGGCTGTATCAGCCCCAGCATTTT.

The gene calls are TRBV9 and TRBJ2-1; D is perhaps TRBD2 (6 bases). Trimming removed 3 bases from V and 4 bases from J, with 17 bases in between. Germline-derived CDR1 and CDR2 are SGDLS and YYNGEE. This CDR3 has 16 residues. The CDR3 nucleotides read TGTGCCAGCAGCGGGGGGGAAGAGAAGCCTTACAATGAGCAGTTCTTC. Its translation: CASSGGEEKPYNEQFF.

CDR3 protein: CASSDGLGGGAVVGYTF. CDR3 in DNA: TGCGCCAGCAGTGACGGACTTGGGGGGGGCGCGGTTGTTGGCTACACCTTC. The chain has TRBV10-2 and TRBJ1-2, with D possibly TRBD1 on 6 matching bases. CDR1 WSHSY and CDR2 SAAADI come from the germline V gene. The V end lost 3 bases, the J end lost 7 bases, and 24 bases lay between the germline ends. The length of the CDR3 is 17 residues.

This chain joins TRBV18 and TRBJ2-2, with a tentative D call TRBD2 (6 bases). Trimming left V 3 bases short and J 5 bases short, with 7 bases between. The V gene's germline CDR1 is KGHSH and CDR2 LQKENI. The CDR3 has 13 amino acids. For the CDR3, the DNA is TGTGCCAGCTCACCGGCGGGAACCGGGGAGCTGTTTTTT. Its translation is CASSPAGTGELFF.